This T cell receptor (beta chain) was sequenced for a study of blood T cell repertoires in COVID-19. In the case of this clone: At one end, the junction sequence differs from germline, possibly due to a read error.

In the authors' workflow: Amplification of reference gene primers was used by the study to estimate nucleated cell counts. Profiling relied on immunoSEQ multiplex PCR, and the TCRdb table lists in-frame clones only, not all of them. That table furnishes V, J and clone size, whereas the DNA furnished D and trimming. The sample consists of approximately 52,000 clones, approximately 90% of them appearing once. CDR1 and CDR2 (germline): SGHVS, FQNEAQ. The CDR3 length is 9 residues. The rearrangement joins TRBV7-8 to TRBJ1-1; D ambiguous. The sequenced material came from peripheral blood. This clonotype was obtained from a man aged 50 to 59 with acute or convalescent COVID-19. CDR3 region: CASSLEAGW. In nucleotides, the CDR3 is TGTGCCAGCAGCTTAGAAGCCGGGTGG.